Listed here are 3 T cell receptor beta chains from one sample, sequenced in a study of T cell clonotyping in hematopoietic cell transplantation. The repertoire was sequenced with immunoSEQ multiplex PCR; TCRdb's copy has only in-frame clones and lacks some. This sample carries 10,000 to 15,000 clones, approximately 65% of them seen once, and the ten largest clones take around 15%. The specimen was peripheral blood mononuclear cells, collected 180 days after allogeneic stem cell transplant. These receptors were obtained from a male patient in his sixties who had an allogeneic stem cell transplant from an unrelated donor, so the T cells may come from the graft donor. Some clones in this sample may be carry-over from other donors' samples.

This chain uses TRBV5-6 with TRBJ2-7; D not resolved. The V gene's germline CDR1 is SGHDT and CDR2 YYEEEE. The CDR3 runs to 12 residues. V dropped 0 bases and J dropped 4 bases, with 5 bases sitting between them. CDR3 sequence reads: CASSLDGYEQYF. In nucleotides, the CDR3 is TGTGCCAGCAGCTTGGACGGATACGAGCAGTACTTC.

The V call is TRBV5-4, the J call TRBJ1-4, with D tentatively TRBD1 (6 bases). Germline V gene sequence: CDR1 SGHNT, CDR2 YYREEE (reference sequence). The CDR3 length is 15 residues. Trimming took 0 bases from V and 5 from J, leaving 11 bases between them. The CDR3 sequence: CASSLDPRGNEKLFF. The CDR3 DNA is TGTGCCAGCAGCTTGGATCCCAGGGGAAATGAAAAACTGTTTTTT.

This clone was counted only a few times. The rearrangement joins TRBV30 to TRBJ1-6; D is perhaps TRBD1 (6 bases). This CDR3 has 13 residues. Trimming took off 3 bases at V and 5 bases at J, with 8 bases between the two ends. Germline V lookup: CDR1 GTSNPN, CDR2 SVGIG (reference sequence). The CDR3 loop is CAWRTGNNSPLHF. CDR3 DNA: TGTGCCTGGAGAACAGGGAATAATTCACCCCTCCACTTT.